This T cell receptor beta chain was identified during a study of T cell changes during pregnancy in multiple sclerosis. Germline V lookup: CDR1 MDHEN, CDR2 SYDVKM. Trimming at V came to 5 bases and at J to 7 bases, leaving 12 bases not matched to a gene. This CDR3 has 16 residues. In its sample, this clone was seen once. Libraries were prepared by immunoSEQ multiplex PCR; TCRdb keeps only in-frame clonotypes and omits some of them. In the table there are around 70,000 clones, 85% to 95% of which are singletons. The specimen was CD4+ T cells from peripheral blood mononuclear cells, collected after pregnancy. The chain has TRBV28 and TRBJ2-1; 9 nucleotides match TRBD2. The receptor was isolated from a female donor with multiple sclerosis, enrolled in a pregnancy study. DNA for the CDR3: TGTGCCAGCAGTAGCGACGCGGGAGGGCCGGGAAATGAGCAGTTCTTC. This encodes CASSSDAGGPGNEQFF.